The present entry profiles one T cell receptor beta chain with its context. Its target is unknown. PCR was performed using 60 Vbeta and 13 Jbeta primers. TCRdb keeps only in-frame clones here, not all; method: immunoSEQ multiplex PCR. The table records 150,000 to 200,000 clones, around 68% of them present only once. V lost 4 bases and J lost 4; bases outside the gene matches: 6. Germline CDR1 is MDHEN and CDR2 is SYDVKM. The CDR3 is 17 residues long. This sample was taken from a study of cytomegalovirus exposure and HLA in healthy donors. The wider study: When 300 to 400 donors were genotyped, roughly 80% of them were found to fall in the Caucasian-associated ancestry cluster. Study observations and caveats: Follow-up analysis seemed to connect common viral pathogens with several of the most significant clusters identified. For most subjects, TCR beta sequences were reported to predict HLA-A and HLA-B alleles with accuracy.

Sequencing was carried out using PBMCs. The J gene is TRBJ2-1, the V gene TRBV28; TRBD2 matches at 14 bases. The TCR comes from a woman aged 40-49 years in good health and CMV-seropositive. The CDR3 spells CASSSTSGRAIYNEQFF. CDR3 DNA sequence: TGTGCCAGCAGTTCGACTAGCGGGAGGGCAATATACAATGAGCAGTTCTTC. Complete variable domain (other parts from reference TRBV28 and TRBJ2-1): DVKVTQSSRYLVKRTGEKVFLECVQDMDHENMFWYRQDPGLGLRLIYFSYDVKMKEKGDIPEGYSVSREKKERFSLILESASTNQTSMYLCASSSTSGRAIYNEQFFGPGTRLTVL.